What follows describes a single T cell receptor (beta chain). Its antigen is not known. This entry belongs to a study of shared clonotypes between healthy human individuals. The overall study: Used for every donor were three CD4 naive, three CD4 memory, two CD8 naive and one CD8 memory plate.

It was at deep level that the assay was run. In the original processing: Filtering was not the same, since immunoSEQ gave junction-only sequences without quality scores. TCRdb keeps only in-frame clones here, not all; method: immunoSEQ multiplex PCR. The V and J calls and clone size were taken over from that table, and D and trimming were inferred from the DNA. The repertoire includes more than 2,000,000 clones, more than 80% of them detected once, and over 0.12% sits in the top ten. The J segment lost 4 bases and the V segment lost 10 bases, leaving 16 bases of the junction unmatched. The CDR3 sequence is 16 residues long. CDR1 and CDR2 (germline): MNHEY, SMNVEV (reference sequence). The study, taken as a whole, reports: The expectation was that sequencing depth would affect clonotype sharing among donors.

The chain carries TRBV27 and TRBJ2-3; 8 positions agree with TRBD2. Sequencing input: naive CD4+ T cells sorted from blood. Described subset: CD45RA+ positively selected. This receptor was obtained from a man younger than 35 in good health. CDR3 sequence: CATKKERLASPDTQYF. For the CDR3, the DNA is TGTGCCACCAAAAAAGAGAGACTAGCGTCCCCAGATACGCAGTATTTT.